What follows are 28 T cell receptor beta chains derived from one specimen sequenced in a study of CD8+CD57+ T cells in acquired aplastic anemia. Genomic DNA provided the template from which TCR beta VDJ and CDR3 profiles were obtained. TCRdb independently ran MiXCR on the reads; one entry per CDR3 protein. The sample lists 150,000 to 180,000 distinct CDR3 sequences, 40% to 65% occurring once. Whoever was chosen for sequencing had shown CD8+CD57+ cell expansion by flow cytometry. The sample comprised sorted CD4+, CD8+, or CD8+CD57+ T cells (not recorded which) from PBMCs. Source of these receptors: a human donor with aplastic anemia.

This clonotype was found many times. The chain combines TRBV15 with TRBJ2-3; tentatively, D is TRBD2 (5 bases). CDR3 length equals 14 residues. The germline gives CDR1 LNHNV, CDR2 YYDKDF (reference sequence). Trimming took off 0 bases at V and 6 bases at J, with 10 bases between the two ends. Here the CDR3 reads CATSREASSDTQYF. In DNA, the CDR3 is TGTGCCACCAGCAGAGAAGCTAGCTCCGATACGCAGTATTTT.

This CDR3 is CASSEVFGDYGYTF. The CDR3 DNA follows: TGTGCCAGCAGTGAAGTATTCGGTGACTATGGCTACACCTTC. The rearrangement links TRBV2 to TRBJ1-2, with D uncertain. Trimming stripped 1 base from V and 3 bases from J, with 9 bases between. Germline V CDR1 and CDR2: SNHLY, FYNNEI. There are 14 residues in the CDR3. Supplemented by reference TRBV2 and TRBJ1-2, the full variable domain reads EPEVTQTPSHQVTQMGQEVILRCVPISNHLYFYWYRQILGQKVEFLVSFYNNEISEKSEIFDDQFSVERPDGSNFTLKIRSTKLEDSAMYFCASSEVFGDYGYTFGSGTRLTVV.

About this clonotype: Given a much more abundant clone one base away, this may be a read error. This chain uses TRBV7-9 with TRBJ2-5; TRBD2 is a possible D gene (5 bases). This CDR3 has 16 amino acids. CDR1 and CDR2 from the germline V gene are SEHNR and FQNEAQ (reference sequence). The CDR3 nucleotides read TGTGCCAACAGCTTTCAGGACTCCGGGGACCAAGAGACCCAGTACTTC. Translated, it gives CANSFQDSGDQETQYF.

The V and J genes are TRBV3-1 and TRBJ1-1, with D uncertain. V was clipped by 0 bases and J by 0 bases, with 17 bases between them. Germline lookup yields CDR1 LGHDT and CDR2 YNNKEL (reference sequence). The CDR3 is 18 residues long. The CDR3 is CASSQDLARLGMNTEAFF. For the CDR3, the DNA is TGTGCCAGCAGCCAAGATCTGGCCAGGTTGGGCATGAACACTGAAGCTTTCTTT. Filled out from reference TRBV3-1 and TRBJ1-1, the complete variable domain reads DTAVSQTPKYLVTQMGNDKSIKCEQNLGHDTMYWYKQDSKKFLKIMFSYNNKELIINETVPNRFSPKSPDKAHLNLHINSLELGDSAVYFCASSQDLARLGMNTEAFFGQGTRLTVV.

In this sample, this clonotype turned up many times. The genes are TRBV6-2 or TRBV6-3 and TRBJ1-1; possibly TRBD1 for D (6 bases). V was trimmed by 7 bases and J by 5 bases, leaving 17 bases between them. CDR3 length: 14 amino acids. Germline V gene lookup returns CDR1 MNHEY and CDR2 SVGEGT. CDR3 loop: CASTLGGGETEAFF. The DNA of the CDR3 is TGTGCCAGCACTTTAGGGGGAGGGGAAACTGAAGCTTTCTTT.

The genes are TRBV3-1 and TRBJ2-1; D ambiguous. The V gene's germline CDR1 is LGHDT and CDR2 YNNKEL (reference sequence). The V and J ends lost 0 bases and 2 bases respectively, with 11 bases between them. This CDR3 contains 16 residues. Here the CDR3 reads CASSQDYGITYNEQFF. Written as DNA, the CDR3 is TGTGCCAGCAGCCAAGATTACGGAATCACCTACAATGAGCAGTTCTTC.

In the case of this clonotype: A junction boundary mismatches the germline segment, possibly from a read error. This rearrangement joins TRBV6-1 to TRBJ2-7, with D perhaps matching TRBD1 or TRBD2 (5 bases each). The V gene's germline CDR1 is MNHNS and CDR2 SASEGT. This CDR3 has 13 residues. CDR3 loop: CAIPGAPFYDQYF. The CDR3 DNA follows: TGTGCCATCCCCGGGGCACCCTTCTACGATCAGTACTTC.

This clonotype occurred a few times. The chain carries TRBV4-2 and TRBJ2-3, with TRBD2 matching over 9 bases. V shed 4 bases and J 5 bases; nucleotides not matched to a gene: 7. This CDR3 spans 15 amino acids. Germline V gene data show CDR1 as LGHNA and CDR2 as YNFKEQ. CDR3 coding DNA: TGTGCCAGCAGCCCCCCCGGGACTAGCCTAGATACGCAGTATTTT. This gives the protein CASSPPGTSLDTQYF.

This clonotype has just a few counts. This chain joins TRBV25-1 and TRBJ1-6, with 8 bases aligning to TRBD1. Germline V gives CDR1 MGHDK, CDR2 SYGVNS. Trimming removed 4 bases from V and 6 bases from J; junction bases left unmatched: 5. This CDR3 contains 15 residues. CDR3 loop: CASSALTGVNSPLHF. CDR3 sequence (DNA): TGTGCCAGCAGTGCGCTGACAGGGGTTAATTCACCCCTCCACTTT.

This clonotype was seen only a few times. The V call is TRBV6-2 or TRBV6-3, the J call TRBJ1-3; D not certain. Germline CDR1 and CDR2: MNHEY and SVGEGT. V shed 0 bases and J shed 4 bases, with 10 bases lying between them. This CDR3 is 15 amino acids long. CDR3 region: CASSYSSGSGNTIYF. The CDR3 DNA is TGTGCCAGCAGTTACTCGTCGGGTTCGGGAAACACCATATATTTT.

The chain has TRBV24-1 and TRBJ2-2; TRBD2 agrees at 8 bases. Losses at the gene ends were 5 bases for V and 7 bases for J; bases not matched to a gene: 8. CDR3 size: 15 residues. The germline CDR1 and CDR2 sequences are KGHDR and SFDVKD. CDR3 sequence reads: CATSVPGGAVGELFF. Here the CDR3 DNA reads TGTGCCACCAGTGTGCCCGGGGGGGCCGTCGGGGAGCTGTTTTTT.

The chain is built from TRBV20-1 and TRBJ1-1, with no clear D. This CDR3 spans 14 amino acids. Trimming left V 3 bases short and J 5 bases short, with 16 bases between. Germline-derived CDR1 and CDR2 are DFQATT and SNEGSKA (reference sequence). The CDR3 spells CSASVPGKLTEAFF. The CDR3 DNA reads TGCAGTGCTAGTGTCCCGGGGAAGTTGACTGAAGCTTTCTTT.

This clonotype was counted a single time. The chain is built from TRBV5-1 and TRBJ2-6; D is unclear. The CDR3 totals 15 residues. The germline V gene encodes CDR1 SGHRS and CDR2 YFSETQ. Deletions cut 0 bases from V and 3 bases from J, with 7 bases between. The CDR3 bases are TGCGCCAGCAGCTTGGGCAGTGGTGGGGCCAACGTCCTGACTTTC. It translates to CASSLGSGGANVLTF.

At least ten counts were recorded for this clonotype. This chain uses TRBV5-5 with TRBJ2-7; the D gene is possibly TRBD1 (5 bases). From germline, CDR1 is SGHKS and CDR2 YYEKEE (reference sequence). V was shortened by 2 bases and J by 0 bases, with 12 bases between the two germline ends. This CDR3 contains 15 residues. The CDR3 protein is CASSFRGWDSYEQYF. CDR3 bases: TGTGCCAGCAGCTTTAGGGGATGGGACTCCTACGAGCAGTACTTC.

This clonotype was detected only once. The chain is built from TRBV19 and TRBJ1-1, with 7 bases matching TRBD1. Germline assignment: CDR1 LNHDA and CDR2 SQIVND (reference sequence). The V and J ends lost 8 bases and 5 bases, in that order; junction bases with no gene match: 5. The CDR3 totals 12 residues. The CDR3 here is CASLRGATEAFF. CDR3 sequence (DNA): TGTGCCAGTCTCAGGGGGGCTACTGAAGCTTTCTTT.

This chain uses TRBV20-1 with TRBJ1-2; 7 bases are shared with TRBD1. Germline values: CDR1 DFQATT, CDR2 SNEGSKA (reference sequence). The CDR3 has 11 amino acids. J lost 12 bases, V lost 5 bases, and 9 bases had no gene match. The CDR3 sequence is CSAHTGVGNTF. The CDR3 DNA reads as TGCAGTGCTCACACAGGGGTCGGAAACACCTTC.

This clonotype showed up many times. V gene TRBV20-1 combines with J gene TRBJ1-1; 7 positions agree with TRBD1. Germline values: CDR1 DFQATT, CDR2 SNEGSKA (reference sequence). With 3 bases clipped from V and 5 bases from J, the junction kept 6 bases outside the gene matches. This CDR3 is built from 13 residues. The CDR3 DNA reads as TGCAGTGCTAGTTACAGGGGAGAAACTGAAGCTTTCTTT. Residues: CSASYRGETEAFF.

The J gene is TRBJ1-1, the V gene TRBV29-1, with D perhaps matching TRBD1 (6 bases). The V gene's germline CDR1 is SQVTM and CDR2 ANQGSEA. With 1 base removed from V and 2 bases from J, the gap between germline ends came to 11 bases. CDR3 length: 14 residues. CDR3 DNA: TGCAGCGTTGAAGTTAGGGGGGGTAACACTGAAGCTTTCTTT. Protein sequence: CSVEVRGGNTEAFF.

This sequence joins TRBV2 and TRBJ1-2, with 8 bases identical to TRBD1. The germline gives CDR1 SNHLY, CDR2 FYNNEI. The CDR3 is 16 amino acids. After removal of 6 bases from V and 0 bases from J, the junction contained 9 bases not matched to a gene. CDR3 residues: CASRGLMTGANYGYTF. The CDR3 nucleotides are TGTGCCAGCAGAGGACTGATGACAGGGGCTAACTATGGCTACACCTTC.

The CDR3 sequence: CSARDYRGALHF. The CDR3 DNA reads TGCAGTGCTAGAGATTACCGGGGGGCCCTCCACTTT. The chain carries TRBV20-1 and TRBJ1-6, with a possible D match to TRBD1 (5 bases). Germline V gives CDR1 DFQATT, CDR2 SNEGSKA (reference sequence). The germline V and J ends were trimmed by 0 bases and 14 bases, with 11 bases remaining between them. This CDR3 comprises 12 residues.

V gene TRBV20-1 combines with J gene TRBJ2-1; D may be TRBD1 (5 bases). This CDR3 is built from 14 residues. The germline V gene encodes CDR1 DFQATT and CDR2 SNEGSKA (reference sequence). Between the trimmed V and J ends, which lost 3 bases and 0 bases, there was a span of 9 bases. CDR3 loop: CSASRGFSYNEQFF. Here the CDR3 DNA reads TGCAGTGCTAGTAGGGGCTTCTCCTACAATGAGCAGTTCTTC.

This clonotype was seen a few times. CDR3 sequence: CASSFALPPLHF. Here the CDR3 DNA reads TGTGCCAGCAGTTTTGCCCTGCCACCCCTCCACTTT. The chain employs TRBV12-3 or TRBV12-4 and TRBJ1-6; D uncertain. V was shortened by 3 bases and J by 11 bases, with 8 bases between the two germline ends. The CDR3 is 12 amino acids.

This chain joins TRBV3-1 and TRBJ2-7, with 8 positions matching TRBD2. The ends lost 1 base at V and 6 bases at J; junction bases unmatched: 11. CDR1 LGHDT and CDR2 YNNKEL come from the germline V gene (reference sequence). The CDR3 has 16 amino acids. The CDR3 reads CASSQASRRGAPEQYF. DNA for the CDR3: TGTGCCAGCAGCCAAGCGTCTCGGCGGGGGGCGCCCGAGCAGTACTTC.

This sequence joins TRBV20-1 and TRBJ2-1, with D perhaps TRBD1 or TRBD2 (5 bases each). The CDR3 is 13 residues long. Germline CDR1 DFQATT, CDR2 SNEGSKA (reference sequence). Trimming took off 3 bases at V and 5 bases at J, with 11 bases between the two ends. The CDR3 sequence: CSASRDVHNEQFF. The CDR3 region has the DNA TGCAGTGCTAGCCGGGACGTACACAATGAGCAGTTCTTC.

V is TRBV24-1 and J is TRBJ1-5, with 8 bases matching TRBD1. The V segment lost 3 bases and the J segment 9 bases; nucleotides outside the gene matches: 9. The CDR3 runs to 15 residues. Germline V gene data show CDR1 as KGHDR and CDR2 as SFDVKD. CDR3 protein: CATSDAGRGTGPQHF. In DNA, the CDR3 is TGTGCCACCAGTGATGCAGGGCGCGGGACAGGGCCCCAGCATTTT.

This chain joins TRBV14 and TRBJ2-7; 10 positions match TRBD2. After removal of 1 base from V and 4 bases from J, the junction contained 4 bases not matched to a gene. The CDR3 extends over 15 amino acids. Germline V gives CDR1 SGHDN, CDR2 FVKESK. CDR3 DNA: TGTGCCAGCAGCCAAGTTAGCGGGAGGAGGTACGAGCAGTACTTC. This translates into CASSQVSGRRYEQYF.

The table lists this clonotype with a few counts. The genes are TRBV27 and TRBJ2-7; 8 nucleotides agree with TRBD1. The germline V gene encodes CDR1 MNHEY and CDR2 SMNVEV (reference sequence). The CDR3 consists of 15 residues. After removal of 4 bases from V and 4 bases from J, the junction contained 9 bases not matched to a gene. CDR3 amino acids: CASSSPGTGFYEQYF. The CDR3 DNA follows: TGTGCCAGCAGTTCACCCGGGACAGGATTTTACGAGCAGTACTTC.

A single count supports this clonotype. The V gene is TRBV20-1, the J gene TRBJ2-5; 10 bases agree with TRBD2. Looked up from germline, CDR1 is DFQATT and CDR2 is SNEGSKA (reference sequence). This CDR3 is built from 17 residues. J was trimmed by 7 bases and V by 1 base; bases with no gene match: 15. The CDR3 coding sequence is TGCAGTGCTAGAGGGAGTCTCGGGCGGACTAGCGGAGGGACCCAGTACTTC. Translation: CSARGSLGRTSGGTQYF.